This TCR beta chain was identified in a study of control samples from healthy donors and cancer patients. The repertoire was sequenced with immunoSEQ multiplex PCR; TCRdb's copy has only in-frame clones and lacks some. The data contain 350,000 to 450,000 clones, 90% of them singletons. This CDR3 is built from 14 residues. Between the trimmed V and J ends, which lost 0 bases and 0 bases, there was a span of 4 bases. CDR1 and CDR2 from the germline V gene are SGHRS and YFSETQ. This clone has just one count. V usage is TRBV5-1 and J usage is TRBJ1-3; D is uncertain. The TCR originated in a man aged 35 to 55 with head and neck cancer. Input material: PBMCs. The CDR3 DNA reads TGCGCCAGCAGCTTGGGGGCCTCTGGAAACACCATATATTTT. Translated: CASSLGASGNTIYF.